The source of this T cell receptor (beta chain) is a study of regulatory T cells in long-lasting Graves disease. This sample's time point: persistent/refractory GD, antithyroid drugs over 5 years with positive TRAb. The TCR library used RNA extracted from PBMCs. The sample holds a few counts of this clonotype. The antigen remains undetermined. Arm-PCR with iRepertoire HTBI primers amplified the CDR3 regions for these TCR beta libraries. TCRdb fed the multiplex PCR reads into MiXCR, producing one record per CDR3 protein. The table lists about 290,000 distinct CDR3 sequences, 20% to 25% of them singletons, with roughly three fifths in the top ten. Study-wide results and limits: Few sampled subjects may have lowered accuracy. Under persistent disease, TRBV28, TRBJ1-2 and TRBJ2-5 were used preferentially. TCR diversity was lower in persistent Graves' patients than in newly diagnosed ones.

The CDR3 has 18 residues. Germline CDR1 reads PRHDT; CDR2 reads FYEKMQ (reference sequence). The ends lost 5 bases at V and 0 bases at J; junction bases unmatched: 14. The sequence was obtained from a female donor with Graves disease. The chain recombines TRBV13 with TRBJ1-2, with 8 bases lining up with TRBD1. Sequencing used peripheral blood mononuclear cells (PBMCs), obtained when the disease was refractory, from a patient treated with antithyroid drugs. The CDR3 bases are TGTGCCAGCAGCCGGAGGGACAGGTTCGCAAAGTCTAACTATGGCTACACCTTC. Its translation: CASSRRDRFAKSNYGYTF.